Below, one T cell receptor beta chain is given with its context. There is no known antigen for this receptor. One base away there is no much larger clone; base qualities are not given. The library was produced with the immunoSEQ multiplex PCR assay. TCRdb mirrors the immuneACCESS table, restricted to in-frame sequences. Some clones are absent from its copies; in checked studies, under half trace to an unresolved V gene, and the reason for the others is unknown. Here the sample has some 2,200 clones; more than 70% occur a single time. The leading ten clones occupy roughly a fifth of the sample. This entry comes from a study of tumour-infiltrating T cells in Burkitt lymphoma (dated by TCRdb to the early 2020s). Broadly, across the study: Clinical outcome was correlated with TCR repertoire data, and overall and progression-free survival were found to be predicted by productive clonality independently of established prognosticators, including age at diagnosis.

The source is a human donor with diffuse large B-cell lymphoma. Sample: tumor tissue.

The CDR3 here reads CASSPLANYGYTF. The DNA is TGTGCCAGCTCACCATTAGCTAACTATGGCTACACCTTC. The receptor chain draws on TRBV18 and TRBJ1-2, with the D gene uncertain. V drops 2 bases and J drops 0 bases, leaving 4 bases in between. Based on the germline V gene, the CDR1 and CDR2 sequences are KGHSH and LQKENI. Spanning cysteine to phenylalanine, the CDR3 consists of 13 amino acids. Only CDR3 DNA is held: 39 bases, read in frame from base 1.